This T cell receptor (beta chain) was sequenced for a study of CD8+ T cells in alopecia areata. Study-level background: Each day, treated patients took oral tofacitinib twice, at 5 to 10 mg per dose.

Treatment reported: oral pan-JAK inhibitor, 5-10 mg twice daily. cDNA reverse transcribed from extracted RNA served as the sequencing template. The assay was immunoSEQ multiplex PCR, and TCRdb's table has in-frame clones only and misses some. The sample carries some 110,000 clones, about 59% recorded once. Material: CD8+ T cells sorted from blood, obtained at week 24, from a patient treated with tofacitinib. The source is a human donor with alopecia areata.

The CDR3 sequence: CASSQALAGGPKTQYF. CDR3 sequence (DNA): TGCGCCAGCAGCCAAGCCCTAGCGGGGGGGCCAAAGACCCAGTACTTC. This chain links TRBV4-1 with TRBJ2-5; 12 bases line up with TRBD2. The CDR3 consists of 16 residues. V dropped 1 base and J dropped 6; count of bases not matched to a gene: 6. Germline loops: CDR1 MGHRA, CDR2 YSYEKL.